This T cell receptor (beta chain) was observed in a study of blood T cell repertoires in COVID-19. Overall study context: Material from acute and convalescent COVID-19 was sourced from the United States, Italy and Spain. From T cells, B-cell-depleted T cells, or PBMCs came the material, which was cDNA or gDNA.

V lost 9 bases to trimming and J lost 1 base, with 13 bases between them. The CDR3 loop spans 13 amino acids. The germline V gene encodes CDR1 SGHRS and CDR2 YFSETQ. Per the original methods: Estimation of nucleated cell counts relied on the amplification of reference gene primers. Clones were read by immunoSEQ multiplex PCR, and TCRdb kept only the in-frame ones, dropping some. V and J calls plus clone size are reproduced from that table; the DNA served to infer D and trimming. Altogether around 210,000 clones are present, about 90% being singletons, with the ten largest covering 0.7% to 0.8%. The receptor comes from a woman between 65 and 79 years old with acute or convalescent COVID-19. The chain uses TRBV5-1 and TRBJ1-1; D may be TRBD1 (6 bases). Sequenced sample: peripheral blood. This CDR3 is CATAVGQNTEAFF. The CDR3 nucleotides read TGCGCCACCGCTGTGGGACAGAACACTGAAGCTTTCTTT. Using reference TRBV5-1 and TRBJ1-1 for the parts outside the CDR3, the full variable domain is KAGVTQTPRYLIKTRGQQVTLSCSPISGHRSVSWYQQTPGQGLQFLFEYFSETQRNKGNFPGRFSGRQFSNSRSEMNVSTLELGDSALYLCATAVGQNTEAFFGQGTRLTVV.